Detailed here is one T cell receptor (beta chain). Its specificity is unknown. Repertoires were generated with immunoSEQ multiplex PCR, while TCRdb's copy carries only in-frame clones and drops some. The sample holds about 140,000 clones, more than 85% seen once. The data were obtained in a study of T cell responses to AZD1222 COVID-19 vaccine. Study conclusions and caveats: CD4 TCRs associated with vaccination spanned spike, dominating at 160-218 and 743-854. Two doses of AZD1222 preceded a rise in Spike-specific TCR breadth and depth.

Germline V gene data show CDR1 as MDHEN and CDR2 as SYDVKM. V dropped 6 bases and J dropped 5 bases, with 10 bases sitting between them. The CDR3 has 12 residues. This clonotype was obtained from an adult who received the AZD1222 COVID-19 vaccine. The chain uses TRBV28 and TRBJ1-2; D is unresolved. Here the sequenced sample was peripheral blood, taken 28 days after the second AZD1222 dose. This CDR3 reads CASSQQLYGYTF. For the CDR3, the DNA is TGTGCCAGCAGCCAGCAGCTTTATGGCTACACCTTC.